What follows is one T cell receptor (beta chain) and its context. Its antigen is undetermined. The source of the sample is a study of brain T cells in children with intractable seizures. General study results and limits: Only CDR3 sequence similarity suggested viral specificity, without known HCMV serostatus.

Specified time point: blood from clinic visit 5 months post-surgery; TSC patient then seizure free. CDR3 length equals 13 residues. V lost 2 bases and J lost 2, with 7 bases in between. Germline V lookup: CDR1 PRHDT, CDR2 FYEKMQ (reference sequence). Some clones are missing from TCRdb's copy, which holds only in-frame ones; the method was immunoSEQ multiplex PCR. The table lists under 400,000 clones, 93% of them singletons. The input for sequencing was peripheral blood, taken 5 to 6 months after surgery. The clonotype was recovered from a boy under two years old with tuberous sclerosis and intractable seizures. V gene TRBV13 combines with J gene TRBJ2-7; no clear D. This CDR3 is CASSLLGAYEQYF. DNA for the CDR3: TGTGCCAGCAGCTTATTAGGAGCCTACGAGCAGTACTTC.